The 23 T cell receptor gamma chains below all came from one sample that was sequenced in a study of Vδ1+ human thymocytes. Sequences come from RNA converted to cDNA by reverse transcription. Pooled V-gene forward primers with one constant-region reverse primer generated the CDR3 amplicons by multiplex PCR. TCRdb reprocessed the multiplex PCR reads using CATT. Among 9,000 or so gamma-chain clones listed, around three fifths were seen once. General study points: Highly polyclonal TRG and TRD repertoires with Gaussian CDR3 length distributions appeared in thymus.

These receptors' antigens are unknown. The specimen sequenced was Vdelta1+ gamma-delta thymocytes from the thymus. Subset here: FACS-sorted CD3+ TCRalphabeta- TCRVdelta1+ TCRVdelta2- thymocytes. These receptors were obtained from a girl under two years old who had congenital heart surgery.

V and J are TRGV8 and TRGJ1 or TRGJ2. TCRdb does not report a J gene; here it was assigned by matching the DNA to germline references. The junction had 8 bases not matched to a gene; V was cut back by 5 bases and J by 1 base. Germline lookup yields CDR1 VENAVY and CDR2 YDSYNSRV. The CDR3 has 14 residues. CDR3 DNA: TGTGCCACCTGGGTCCCGCTTAATTATTATAAGAAACTCTTT. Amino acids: CATWVPLNYYKKLF.

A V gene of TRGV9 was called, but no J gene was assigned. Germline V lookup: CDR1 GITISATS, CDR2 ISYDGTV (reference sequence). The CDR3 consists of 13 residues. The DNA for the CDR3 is TGTGCCTTGTGGGAGTTGGGCAAAAAAATCGAGGTATTT. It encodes CALWELGKKIEVF.

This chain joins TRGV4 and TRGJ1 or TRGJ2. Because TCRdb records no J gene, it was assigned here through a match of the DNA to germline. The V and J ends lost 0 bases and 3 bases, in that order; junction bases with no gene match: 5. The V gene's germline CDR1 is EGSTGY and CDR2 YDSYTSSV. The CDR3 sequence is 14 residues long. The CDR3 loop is CATWDGRIYYKKLF. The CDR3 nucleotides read TGTGCCACCTGGGATGGGCGTATTTATTATAAGAAACTCTTT.

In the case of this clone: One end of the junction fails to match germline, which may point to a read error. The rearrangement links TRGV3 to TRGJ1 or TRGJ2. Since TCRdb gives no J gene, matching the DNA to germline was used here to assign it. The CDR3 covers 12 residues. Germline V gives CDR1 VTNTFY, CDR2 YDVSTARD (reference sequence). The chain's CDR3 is CATWDRRSEKLF. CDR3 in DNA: TGCGCCACCTGGGACAGGCGATCGGAGAAACTCTTT.

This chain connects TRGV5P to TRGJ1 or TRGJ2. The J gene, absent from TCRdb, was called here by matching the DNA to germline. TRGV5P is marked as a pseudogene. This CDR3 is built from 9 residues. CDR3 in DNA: TGTGCCACACCTGTTAAGAAACTCTTT. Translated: CATPVKKLF.

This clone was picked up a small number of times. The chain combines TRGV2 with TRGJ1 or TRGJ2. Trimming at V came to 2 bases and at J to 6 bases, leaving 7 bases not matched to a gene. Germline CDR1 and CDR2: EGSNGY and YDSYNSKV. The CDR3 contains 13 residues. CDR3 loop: CATWDEIGYKKLF. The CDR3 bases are TGTGCCACCTGGGACGAGATTGGTTATAAGAAACTCTTT.

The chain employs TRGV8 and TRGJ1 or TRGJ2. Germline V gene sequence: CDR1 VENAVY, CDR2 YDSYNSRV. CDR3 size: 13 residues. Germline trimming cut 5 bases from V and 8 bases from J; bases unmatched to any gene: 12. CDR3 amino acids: CATWAKRGNKKLF. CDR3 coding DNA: TGTGCCACCTGGGCTAAGAGGGGGAATAAGAAACTCTTT.

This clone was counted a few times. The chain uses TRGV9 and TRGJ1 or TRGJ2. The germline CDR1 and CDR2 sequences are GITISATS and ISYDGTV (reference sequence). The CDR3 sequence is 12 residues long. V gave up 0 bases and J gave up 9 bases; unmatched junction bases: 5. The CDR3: CALWEVPLKKLF. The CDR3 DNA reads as TGTGCCTTGTGGGAGGTGCCCCTTAAGAAACTCTTT.

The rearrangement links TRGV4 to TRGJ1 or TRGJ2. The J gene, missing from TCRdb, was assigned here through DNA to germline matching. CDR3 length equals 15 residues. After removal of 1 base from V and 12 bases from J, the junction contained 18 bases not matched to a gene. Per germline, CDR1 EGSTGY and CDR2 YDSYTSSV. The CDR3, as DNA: TGTGCCACCTGGGATGGAGGGTCGGAGGTCGGAGTGAAACTCTTT. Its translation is CATWDGGSEVGVKLF.

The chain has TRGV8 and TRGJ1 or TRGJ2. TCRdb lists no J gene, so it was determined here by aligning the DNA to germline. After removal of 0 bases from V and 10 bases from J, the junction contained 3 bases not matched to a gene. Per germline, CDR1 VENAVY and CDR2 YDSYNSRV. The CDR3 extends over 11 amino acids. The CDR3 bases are TGTGCCACCTGGGATAGGATCAAGAAACTCTTT. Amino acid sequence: CATWDRIKKLF.

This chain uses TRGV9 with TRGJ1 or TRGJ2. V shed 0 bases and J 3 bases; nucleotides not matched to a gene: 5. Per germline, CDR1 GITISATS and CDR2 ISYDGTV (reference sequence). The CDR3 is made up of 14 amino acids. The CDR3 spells CALWEVHLYYKKLF. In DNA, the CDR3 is TGTGCCTTGTGGGAGGTGCACCTTTATTATAAGAAACTCTTT.

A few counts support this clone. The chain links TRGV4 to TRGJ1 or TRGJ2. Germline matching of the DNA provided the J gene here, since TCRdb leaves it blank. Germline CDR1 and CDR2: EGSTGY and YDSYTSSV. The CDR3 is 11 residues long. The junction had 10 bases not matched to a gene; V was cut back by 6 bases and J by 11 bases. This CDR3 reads CATWTPAEKLF. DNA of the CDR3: TGTGCCACCTGGACCCCGGCGGAGAAACTCTTT.

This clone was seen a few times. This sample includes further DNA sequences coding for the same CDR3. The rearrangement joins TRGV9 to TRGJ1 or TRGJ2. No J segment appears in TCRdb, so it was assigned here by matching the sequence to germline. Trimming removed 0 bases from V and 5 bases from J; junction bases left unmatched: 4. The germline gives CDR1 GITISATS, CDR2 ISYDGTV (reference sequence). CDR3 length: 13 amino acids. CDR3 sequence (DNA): TGTGCCTTGTGGGAGGTGCAGAATTATAAGAAACTCTTT. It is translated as CALWEVQNYKKLF.

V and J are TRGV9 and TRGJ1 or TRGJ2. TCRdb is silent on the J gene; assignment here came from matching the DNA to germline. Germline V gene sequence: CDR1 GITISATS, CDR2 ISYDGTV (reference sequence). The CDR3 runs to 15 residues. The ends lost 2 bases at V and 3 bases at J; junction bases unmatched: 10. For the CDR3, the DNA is TGTGCCTTGTGGGAGGCCCCCGAGGGTTATTATAAGAAACTCTTT. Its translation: CALWEAPEGYYKKLF.

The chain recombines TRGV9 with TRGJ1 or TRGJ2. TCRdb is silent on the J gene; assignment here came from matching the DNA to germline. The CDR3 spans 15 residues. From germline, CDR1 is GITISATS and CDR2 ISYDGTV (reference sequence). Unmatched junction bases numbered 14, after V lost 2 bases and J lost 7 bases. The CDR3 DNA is TGTGCCTTGTGGGAGGAGTGTTGGGGCTTCTATAAGAAACTCTTT. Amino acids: CALWEECWGFYKKLF.

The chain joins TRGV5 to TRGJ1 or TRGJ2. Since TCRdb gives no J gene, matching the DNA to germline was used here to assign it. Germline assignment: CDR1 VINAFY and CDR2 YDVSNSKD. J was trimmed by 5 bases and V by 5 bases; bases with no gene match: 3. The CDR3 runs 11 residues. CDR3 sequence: CATWVDYKKLF. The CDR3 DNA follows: TGTGCCACCTGGGTGGATTATAAGAAACTCTTT.

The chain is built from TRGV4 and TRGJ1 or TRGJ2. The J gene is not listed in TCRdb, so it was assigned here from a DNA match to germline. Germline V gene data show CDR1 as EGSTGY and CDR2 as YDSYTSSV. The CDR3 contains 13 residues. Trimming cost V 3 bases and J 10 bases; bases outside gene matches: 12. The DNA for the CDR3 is TGTGCCACCTGGGATTCGGTTCTAAGGAAGAAACTCTTT. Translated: CATWDSVLRKKLF.

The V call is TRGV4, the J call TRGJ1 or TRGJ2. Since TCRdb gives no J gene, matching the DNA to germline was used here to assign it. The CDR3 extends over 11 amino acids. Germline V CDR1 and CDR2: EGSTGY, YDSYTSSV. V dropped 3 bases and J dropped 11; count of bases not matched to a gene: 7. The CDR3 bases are TGTGCCACCTGGGATTTAGAAGAGAAACTCTTT. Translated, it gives CATWDLEEKLF.

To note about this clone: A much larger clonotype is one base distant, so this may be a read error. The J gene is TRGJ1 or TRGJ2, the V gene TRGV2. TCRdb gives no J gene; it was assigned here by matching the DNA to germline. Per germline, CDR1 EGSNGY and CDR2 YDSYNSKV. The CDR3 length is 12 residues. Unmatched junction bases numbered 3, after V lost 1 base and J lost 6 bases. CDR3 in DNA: TGTGCCACCTGGGACGGCCCTTATAAGAAACTCTTT. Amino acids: CATWDGPYKKLF.

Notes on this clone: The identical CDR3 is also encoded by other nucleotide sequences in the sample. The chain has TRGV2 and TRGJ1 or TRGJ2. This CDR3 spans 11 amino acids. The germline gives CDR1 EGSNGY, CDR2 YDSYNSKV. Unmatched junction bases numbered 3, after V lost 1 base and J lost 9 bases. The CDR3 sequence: CATWDGLKKLF. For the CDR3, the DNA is TGTGCCACCTGGGACGGCCTTAAGAAACTCTTT.

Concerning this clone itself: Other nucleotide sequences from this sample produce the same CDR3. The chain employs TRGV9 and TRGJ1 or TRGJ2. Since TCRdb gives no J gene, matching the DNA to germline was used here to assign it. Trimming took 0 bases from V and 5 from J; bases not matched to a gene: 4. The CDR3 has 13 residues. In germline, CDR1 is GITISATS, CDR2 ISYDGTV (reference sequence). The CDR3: CALWEVLDYKKLF. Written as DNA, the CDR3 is TGTGCCTTGTGGGAGGTGCTCGATTATAAGAAACTCTTT.

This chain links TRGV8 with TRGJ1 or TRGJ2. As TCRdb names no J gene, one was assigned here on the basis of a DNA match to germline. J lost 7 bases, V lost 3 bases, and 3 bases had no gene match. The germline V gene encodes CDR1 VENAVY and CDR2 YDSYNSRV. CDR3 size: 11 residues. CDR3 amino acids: CATWDPYKKLF. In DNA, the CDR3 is TGTGCCACCTGGGATCCCTATAAGAAACTCTTT.

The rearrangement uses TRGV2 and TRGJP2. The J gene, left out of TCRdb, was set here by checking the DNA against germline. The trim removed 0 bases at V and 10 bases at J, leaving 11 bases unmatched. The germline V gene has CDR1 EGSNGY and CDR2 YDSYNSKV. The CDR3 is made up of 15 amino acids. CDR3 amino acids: CATWDGEPKGWIKTF. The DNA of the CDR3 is TGTGCCACCTGGGACGGGGAACCTAAGGGTTGGATCAAGACGTTT.